These 9 T cell receptor beta chains came from one sample sequenced in a study of tissue T cells after allogeneic stem cell transplantation. The time point: mouse harvest day 7 after allogeneic transplant. Mouse grafts combined 10^7 T-cell-depleted bone marrow cells with 10^6 splenic CD5+ T cells. Sequencing used immunoSEQ multiplex PCR; TCRdb keeps in-frame clones, though not all of them. The sample shows some 5,000 clones, roughly half of them seen only once. The sequencing sample was made of gut tissue. The receptors here all came from a female BALB/c mouse given C57BL/6 T cells with graft-versus-host disease after an allogeneic hematopoietic cell transplant.

This clone has a handful of counts. These gene names are mouse names. The observed sequence ends 1 residue before the CDR3 terminus, with the missing tail filled in from the germline J gene. The rearrangement links TRBV12-2 to TRBJ1-1, with 10 bases matching TRBD1. This CDR3 is built from 15 residues. Germline trimming cut 1 base from V and 1 base from J; bases unmatched to any gene: 2. Germline V gene data show CDR1 as SGHLS and CDR2 as HYDKME. CDR3 protein: CASSLGQGWNTEVFF. The sequenced CDR3 bases are TGTGCCAGCTCTCTGGGACAGGGGTGGAACACAGAAGTCTTC.

Worth noting for this clone: Genes and germline are mouse. The observed sequence ends 1 residue before the CDR3 terminus, with the missing tail filled in from the germline J gene. This chain links TRBV3 with TRBJ1-2, with D unclear. Per the germline V gene, CDR1 is SNHLY and CDR2 is FYNGKV (reference sequence). The ends were cut back, 2 bases at V and 4 bases at J, with 5 bases in the middle. This CDR3 has 12 amino acids. The CDR3: CASSLSGSDYTF. The DNA read from the CDR3 is TGTGCCAGCAGCTTATCTGGCTCCGACTACACC.

This clone counts as large. Gene names are mouse gene names. The CDR3 end falls 1 residue outside the read, so it is completed with the germline J gene. This rearrangement joins TRBV3 to TRBJ2-7, with TRBD2 matching 11 bases. The germline CDR1 and CDR2 sequences are SNHLY and FYNGKV (reference sequence). The CDR3 consists of 14 residues. J lost 6 bases, V lost 4 bases, and 5 bases had no gene match. The CDR3 DNA, read in part, is TGTGCCAGCAGCTGGACTGGGGGGCCTCTTGAACAGTAC. This codes for CASSWTGGPLEQY. The CDR3 in full is CASSWTGGPLEQYF.

Notes on this clone: Germline and genes: mouse. The read finishes 1 residue shy of the CDR3 end, and the germline J gene is used to complete it. The gene calls are TRBV13-3 and TRBJ2-5, with no clear D. Germline V CDR1 and CDR2: NNHDY, SYVADS. The CDR3 has 13 amino acids. The V end was cut by 3 bases, the J end by 0 bases, with 5 bases between. Partial CDR3 DNA: TGTGCCAGCAGTGTAGGGAACCAAGACACCCAGTAC. Translated, it gives CASSVGNQDTQY. The whole CDR3 protein reads CASSVGNQDTQYF.

This clone has only a few counts. The listed genes are named as in mouse. The CDR3 reads CASSRTGGEQYF. The sequenced part of the CDR3 DNA is TGTGCCAGCAGTCGAACAGGGGGTGAACAGTAC. This chain joins TRBV3 and TRBJ2-7; 8 bases agree with TRBD1. Sequencing ends 1 residue short of the CDR3 end; the germline J gene provides the rest. The CDR3 contains 12 residues. CDR1 is SNHLY and CDR2 is FYNGKV in the germline V gene (reference sequence). Trimming at V came to 6 bases and at J to 6 bases, leaving 4 bases not matched to a gene. The complete variable domain, with remaining parts taken from reference TRBV3 and TRBJ2-7, reads GPKVLQIPSHQIIDMGQMVTLNCDPVSNHLYFYWYKQILGQQMEFLVNFYNGKVMEKSKLFKDQFSVERPDGSYFTLKIQPTALEDSAVYFCASSRTGGEQYFGPGTRLTVL.

This clone is large (0.1 to 1%) in the sample. Genes here carry mouse names. The missing CDR3 end, 1 residue past where the read stops, is filled in from the germline J gene. V and J are TRBV19 and TRBJ2-7; D might be TRBD1 (5 bases). The germline CDR1 and CDR2 sequences are FNHDT and SITEND (reference sequence). The CDR3 loop spans 12 amino acids. V was trimmed by 1 base and J by 4 bases, leaving 6 bases between them. The CDR3 is CASSISGYEQYF. CDR3 DNA, as far as it was read: TGTGCCAGCAGTATATCAGGGTATGAACAGTAC.

There are a few counts of this clone. These gene names are mouse names. The read terminates 1 residue ahead of where the CDR3 ends, so the germline J gene completes it. The genes are TRBV3 and TRBJ1-2, with D perhaps TRBD1 (5 bases). Germline CDR1 and CDR2: SNHLY and FYNGKV (reference sequence). V lost 4 bases, J lost 1 base, and 10 bases lay in between. The length of the CDR3 is 14 residues. The covered CDR3 bases are TGTGCCAGCAGCTCCCGACAGAAAAACTCCGACTACACC. This codes for CASSSRQKNSDYT. The entire CDR3 protein is CASSSRQKNSDYTF.

In regard to this clone: Mouse gene names apply. The missing CDR3 end, 1 residue past where the read stops, is filled in from the germline J gene. This rearrangement joins TRBV13-2 to TRBJ1-5; possibly TRBD1 for D (5 bases). The CDR3 consists of 14 residues. V lost 2 bases to trimming and J lost 2 bases, with 8 bases between them. Germline CDR1 and CDR2: NNHNN and SYGAGS (reference sequence). This CDR3 is CASGEWGHNQAPLF. The CDR3 DNA, read in part, is TGTGCCAGCGGTGAATGGGGCCACAACCAGGCTCCGCTT.

This clone was seen only a few times. Here the gene names and germline are mouse. The read halts 1 residue ahead of the CDR3 end, with the missing end drawn from the germline J gene. The chain recombines TRBV26 with TRBJ1-3; no clear D. Germline V gene data show CDR1 as KGHPV and CDR2 as FQNQEV (reference sequence). V was cut by 3 bases and J by 0 bases, with 6 bases left in between. There are 14 residues in the CDR3. CDR3 region: CASSLTDSGNTLYF. The CDR3 bases that were read are TGTGCCAGCAGTCTCACGGATTCTGGAAATACGCTCTAT.